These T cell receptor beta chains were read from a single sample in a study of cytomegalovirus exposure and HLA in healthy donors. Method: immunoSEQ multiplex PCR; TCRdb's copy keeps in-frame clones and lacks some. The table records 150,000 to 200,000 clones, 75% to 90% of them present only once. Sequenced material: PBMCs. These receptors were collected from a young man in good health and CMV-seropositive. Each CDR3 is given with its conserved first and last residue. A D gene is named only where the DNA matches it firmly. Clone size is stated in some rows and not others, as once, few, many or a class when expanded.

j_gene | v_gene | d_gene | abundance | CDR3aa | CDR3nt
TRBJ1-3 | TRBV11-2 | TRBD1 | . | CASSPDRGYENTIYF | TGTGCCAGCAGCCCCGACAGGGGGTATGAAAACACCATATATTTT
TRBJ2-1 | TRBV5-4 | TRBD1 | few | CASSSWTGGNEQFF | TGTGCCAGCAGCTCCTGGACAGGGGGCAATGAGCAGTTCTTC
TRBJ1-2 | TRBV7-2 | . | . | CASRDRQATGYTF | TGTGCCAGCAGGGATCGCCAGGCAACTGGCTACACCTTC
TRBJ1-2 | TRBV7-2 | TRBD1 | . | CASSPATGGYYGYTF | TGTGCCAGCAGCCCCGCGACAGGGGGCTACTATGGCTACACCTTC
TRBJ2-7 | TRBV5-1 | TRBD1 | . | CASSLAGGYTYEQYF | TGCGCCAGCAGCTTGGCAGGGGGCTACACCTACGAGCAGTACTTC
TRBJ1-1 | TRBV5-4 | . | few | CASSRFYSLLNTEAFF | TGTGCCAGCAGCCGATTCTACTCGCTGTTGAACACTGAAGCTTTCTTT
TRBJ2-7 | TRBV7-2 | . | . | CASSLQADYTYEQYF | TGTGCCAGCAGCTTGCAAGCCGATTATACCTACGAGCAGTACTTC
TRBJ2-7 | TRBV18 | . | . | CASSPGETSSYEQYF | TGTGCCAGCTCACCAGGCGAGACAAGCTCCTACGAGCAGTACTTC
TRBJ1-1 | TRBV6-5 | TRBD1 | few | CASLGQRNTEAFF | TGTGCCAGCTTGGGACAGAGGAACACTGAAGCTTTCTTT
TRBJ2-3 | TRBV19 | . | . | CASSITTGDTQYF | TGTGCCAGTAGTATAACCACAGGGGATACGCAGTATTTT
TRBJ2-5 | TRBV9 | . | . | CASSATSTGETQYF | TGTGCCAGCAGCGCGACTAGTACGGGAGAGACCCAGTACTTC
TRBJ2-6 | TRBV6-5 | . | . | CASKDSPSGANVLTF | TGTGCCAGCAAAGACAGTCCCTCTGGGGCCAACGTCCTGACTTTC
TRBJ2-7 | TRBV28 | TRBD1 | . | CASRVDRGVYEQYF | TGTGCCAGCAGGGTGGACAGGGGAGTCTACGAGCAGTACTTC
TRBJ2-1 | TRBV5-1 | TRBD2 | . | CASSLAGLAEYNEQFF | TGCGCCAGCAGCTTGGCGGGACTAGCGGAGTACAATGAGCAGTTCTTC
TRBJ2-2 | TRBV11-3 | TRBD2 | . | CASSLGLAGPYTGELFF | TGTGCCAGCAGCTTAGGCCTAGCGGGGCCCTACACCGGGGAGCTGTTTTTT
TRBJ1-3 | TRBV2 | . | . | CASSAAEDSGNTIYF | TGTGCCAGCAGTGCAGCGGAGGACTCTGGAAACACCATATATTTT
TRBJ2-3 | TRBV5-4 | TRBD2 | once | CASSTGLAGGGTDTQYF | TGTGCCAGCAGCACCGGACTAGCGGGAGGAGGCACAGATACGCAGTATTTT
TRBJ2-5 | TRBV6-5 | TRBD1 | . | CASSYQGAQETQYF | TGTGCCAGCAGTTACCAGGGGGCCCAAGAGACCCAGTACTTC
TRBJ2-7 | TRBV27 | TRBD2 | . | CASSASAGESPYEQYF | TGTGCCAGCAGTGCCTCAGCGGGAGAGTCCCCCTACGAGCAGTACTTC
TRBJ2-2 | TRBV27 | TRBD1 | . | CASSLSRPRDRVGTGELFF | TGTGCCAGCAGTTTATCAAGGCCCCGGGACAGGGTTGGGACCGGGGAGCTGTTTTTT
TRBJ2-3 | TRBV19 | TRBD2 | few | CASSRTSGGPDDTQYF | TGTGCCAGTAGCCGAACTAGCGGGGGGCCAGATGATACGCAGTATTTT
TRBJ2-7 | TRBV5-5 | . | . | CASSVRWHEQYF | TGTGCCAGCAGCGTCAGGTGGCACGAGCAGTACTTC
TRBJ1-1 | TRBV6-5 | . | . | CASSYRLIVRDTEAFF | TGTGCCAGCAGTTACCGTCTCATTGTCAGGGACACTGAAGCTTTCTTT
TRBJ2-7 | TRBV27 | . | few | CASSSPHSRDSPGRHEQYF | TGTGCCAGCAGTTCCCCCCACTCGAGAGACAGCCCCGGGCGGCACGAGCAGTACTTC
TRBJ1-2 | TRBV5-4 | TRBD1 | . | CASTPGTGAYGYTF | TGTGCCAGCACGCCCGGGACAGGAGCCTATGGCTACACCTTC
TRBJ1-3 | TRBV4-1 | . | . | CASSQETAEAEGGNTIYF | TGCGCCAGCAGCCAAGAAACGGCGGAGGCAGAGGGAGGAAACACCATATATTTT